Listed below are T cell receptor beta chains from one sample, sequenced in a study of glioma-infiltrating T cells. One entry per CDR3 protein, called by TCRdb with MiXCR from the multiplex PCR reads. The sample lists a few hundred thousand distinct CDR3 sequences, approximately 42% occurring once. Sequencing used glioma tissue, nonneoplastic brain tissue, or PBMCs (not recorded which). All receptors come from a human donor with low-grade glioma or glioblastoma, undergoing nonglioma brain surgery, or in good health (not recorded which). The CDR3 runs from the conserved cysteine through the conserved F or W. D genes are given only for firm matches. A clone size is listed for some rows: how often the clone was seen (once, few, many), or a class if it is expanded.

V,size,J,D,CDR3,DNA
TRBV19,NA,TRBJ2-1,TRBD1,CASIITTGFNEQFF,TGTGCCAGTATTATAACGACAGGGTTCAATGAGCAGTTCTTC
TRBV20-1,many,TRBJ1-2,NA,CSARGGPYGYTF,TGCAGTGCTAGGGGCGGACCCTATGGCTACACCTTC
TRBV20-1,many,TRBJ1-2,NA,CSARTDFHYGYTF,TGCAGTGCTCGCACAGATTTTCACTATGGCTACACCTTC
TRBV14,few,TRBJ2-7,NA,CASSQMGWEQYF,TGTGCCAGCAGCCAGATGGGTTGGGAGCAGTACTTC
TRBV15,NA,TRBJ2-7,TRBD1,CATSRGRTGFFYEQYF,TGTGCCACCAGCAGAGGTAGGACAGGGTTTTTCTACGAGCAGTACTTC
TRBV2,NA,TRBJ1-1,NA,CASSREGRGAMNTEAFF,TGTGCCAGCAGCAGAGAGGGGCGGGGGGCGATGAACACTGAAGCTTTCTTT
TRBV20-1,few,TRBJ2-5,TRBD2,CSARGLAGGRETQYF,TGCAGTGCTAGGGGGCTAGCGGGAGGCAGGGAGACCCAGTACTTC
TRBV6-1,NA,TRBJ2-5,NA,CASSPFRGETQYF,TGTGCCAGCAGCCCTTTTAGGGGAGAGACCCAGTACTTC
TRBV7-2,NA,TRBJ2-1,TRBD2,CASSTNSGKEQFF,TGTGCCAGCAGCACAAATAGCGGGAAAGAGCAGTTCTTC
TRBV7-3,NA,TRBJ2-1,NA,CASSPLGPSYNEQFF,TGTGCCAGCAGCCCCCTCGGACCCAGCTACAATGAGCAGTTCTTC
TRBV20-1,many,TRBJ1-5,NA,CSASQGQPQHF,TGCAGTGCTAGCCAGGGTCAGCCCCAGCATTTT
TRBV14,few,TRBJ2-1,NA,CASSRQGTGNEQFF,TGTGCCAGCAGCCGTCAGGGGACTGGCAATGAGCAGTTCTTC
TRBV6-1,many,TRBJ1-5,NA,CASSFNQPQHF,TGTGCCAGCAGTTTTAATCAGCCCCAGCATTTT
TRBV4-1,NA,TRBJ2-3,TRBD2,CASSHPRSSGSGTDTQYF,TGCGCCAGCAGCCACCCTCGGAGTAGCGGGAGTGGCACAGATACGCAGTATTTT
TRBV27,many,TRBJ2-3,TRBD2,CASSQREADTQYF,TGTGCCAGCAGTCAGCGGGAGGCAGATACGCAGTATTTT
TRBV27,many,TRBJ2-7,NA,CASRPRGSSAYEQYF,TGTGCCAGCAGGCCCCGGGGTAGCTCGGCCTACGAGCAGTACTTC
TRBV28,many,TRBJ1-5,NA,CASRSGVYQPQHF,TGTGCCAGCAGATCAGGGGTTTATCAGCCCCAGCATTTT
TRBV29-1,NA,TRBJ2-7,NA,CSGGGGYEQYF,TGCAGCGGAGGAGGGGGCTACGAGCAGTACTTC
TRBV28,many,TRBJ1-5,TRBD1,CASTRMGHGTGEDQPQHF,TGTGCCAGCACCCGAATGGGGCACGGGACAGGGGAGGATCAGCCCCAGCATTTT
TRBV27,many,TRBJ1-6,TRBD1,CASSPAGQGMGSPLHF,TGTGCCAGCAGTCCCGCCGGACAGGGGATGGGATCACCCCTCCACTTT
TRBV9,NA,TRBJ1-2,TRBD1,CASSVGTGVGVGYGYTF,TGTGCCAGCAGCGTCGGGACAGGGGTGGGAGTTGGCTATGGCTACACCTTC
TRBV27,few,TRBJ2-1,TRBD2,CASSLIASGYNEQFF,TGTGCCAGCAGTTTGATAGCTAGCGGCTACAATGAGCAGTTCTTC
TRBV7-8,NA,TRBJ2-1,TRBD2,CASSRRLAGGNNEQFF,TGTGCCAGCAGCCGTCGGCTAGCGGGAGGGAACAATGAGCAGTTCTTC
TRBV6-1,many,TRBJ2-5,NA,CASSQRDRQETQYF,TGTGCCAGCAGTCAGCGGGACAGACAAGAGACCCAGTACTTC
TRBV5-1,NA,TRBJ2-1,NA,CASSLPKRPRFF,TGCGCCAGCAGCTTGCCCAAGAGACCTAGGTTCTTC
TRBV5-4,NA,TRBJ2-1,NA,CASSLGLAKNEQFF,TGTGCCAGCAGCTTGGGGCTAGCGAAGAATGAGCAGTTCTTC
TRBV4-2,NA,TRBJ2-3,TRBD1,CASSQGRRGTAPSSTDTQYF,TGTGCCAGCAGCCAAGGTCGTAGAGGGACAGCACCTAGTAGCACAGATACGCAGTATTTT
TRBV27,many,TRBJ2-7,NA,CASSYYGAETYEQYF,TGTGCCAGCAGTTATTACGGAGCCGAAACCTACGAGCAGTACTTC
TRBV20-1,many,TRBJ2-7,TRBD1,CSARETGSLSYEQYF,TGCAGTGCTAGGGAGACAGGGAGCCTCTCCTACGAGCAGTACTTC
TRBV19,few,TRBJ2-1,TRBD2,CASSMREGLNEQFF,TGTGCCAGTAGTATGCGGGAGGGCCTTAATGAGCAGTTCTTC
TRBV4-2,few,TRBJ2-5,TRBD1,CASSQDAPDREETQYF,TGTGCCAGCAGCCAAGATGCCCCGGACAGGGAAGAGACCCAGTACTTC
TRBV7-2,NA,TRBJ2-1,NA,CASSPEGWYNEQFF,TGTGCCAGCAGCCCCGAAGGGTGGTACAATGAGCAGTTCTTC
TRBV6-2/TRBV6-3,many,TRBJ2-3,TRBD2,CASSYFLAGGPGTQYF,TGTGCCAGCAGTTACTTCCTAGCGGGAGGGCCGGGTACGCAGTATTTT
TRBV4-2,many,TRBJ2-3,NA,CASSQDSIEDTQYF,TGTGCCAGCAGCCAAGATAGTATCGAGGATACGCAGTATTTT
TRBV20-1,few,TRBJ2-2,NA,CSARETGKDTGELFF,TGCAGTGCTAGAGAAACGGGAAAGGACACCGGGGAGCTGTTTTTT
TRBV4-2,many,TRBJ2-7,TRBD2,CASSKSGLAGVDYEQYF,TGTGCCAGCAGCAAATCCGGACTAGCGGGAGTCGATTACGAGCAGTACTTC
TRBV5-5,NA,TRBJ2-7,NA,CASSLAVGRYYEQYF,TGTGCCAGCAGCTTGGCGGTCGGGAGATACTACGAGCAGTACTTC
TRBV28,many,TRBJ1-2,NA,CASSLPPRRGYTF,TGTGCCAGCAGTTTACCTCCCCGGAGGGGCTACACCTTC
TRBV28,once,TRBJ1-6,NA,CASNEGTHNSPLHF,TGTGCCAGCAATGAGGGGACCCATAATTCACCCCTCCACTTT
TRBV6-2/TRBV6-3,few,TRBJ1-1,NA,CASSRGVNTEAFF,TGTGCCAGCAGTAGGGGAGTGAACACTGAAGCTTTCTTT
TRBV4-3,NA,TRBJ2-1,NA,CASSQESGSSYNEQFF,TGCGCCAGCAGCCAAGAAAGTGGGAGCTCCTACAATGAGCAGTTCTTC
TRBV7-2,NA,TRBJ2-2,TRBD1,CASSLAPRDRGVTGELFF,TGTGCCAGCAGCTTAGCGCCCCGGGACAGGGGCGTTACCGGGGAGCTGTTTTTT
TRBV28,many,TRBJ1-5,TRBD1,CASSSYGYLGQANNQPQHF,TGTGCCAGCAGTTCATATGGTTACTTAGGACAGGCAAATAATCAGCCCCAGCATTTT
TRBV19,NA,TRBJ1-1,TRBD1,CASSMGTGWTEAFF,TGTGCCAGTAGTATGGGGACAGGTTGGACTGAAGCTTTCTTT
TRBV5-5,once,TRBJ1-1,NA,CASSFGGSRDTEAFF,TGTGCCAGCAGCTTTGGCGGCTCTCGGGACACTGAAGCTTTCTTT
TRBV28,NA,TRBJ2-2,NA,CASSTWHGNTGELFF,TGTGCCAGCAGTACCTGGCACGGGAACACCGGGGAGCTGTTTTTT
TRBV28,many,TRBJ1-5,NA,CASSTHGEAFQPQHF,TGTGCCAGCAGTACTCACGGGGAGGCATTCCAGCCCCAGCATTTT
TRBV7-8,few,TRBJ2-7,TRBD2,CASSLVASGSYEQYF,TGTGCCAGCAGCTTAGTGGCTAGCGGGAGCTACGAGCAGTACTTC
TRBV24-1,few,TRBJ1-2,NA,CATAGGEDGYTF,TGTGCCACCGCAGGCGGGGAGGATGGCTACACCTTC
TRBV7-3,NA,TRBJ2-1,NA,CASSFSPLSYNEQFF,TGTGCCAGCAGCTTTAGCCCACTTTCCTACAATGAGCAGTTCTTC
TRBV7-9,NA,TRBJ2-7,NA,CASSPSPDSEYEQYF,TGTGCCAGCAGCCCCAGCCCGGACAGTGAATACGAGCAGTACTTC
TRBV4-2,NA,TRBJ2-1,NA,CASSPTEVYNGQFF,TGTGCCAGCAGCCCTACTGAGGTCTACAATGGGCAGTTCTTC
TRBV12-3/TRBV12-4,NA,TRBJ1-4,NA,CASSPADSYFNEKLFF,TGTGCCAGCAGCCCCGCCGACAGCTACTTTAATGAAAAACTGTTTTTT
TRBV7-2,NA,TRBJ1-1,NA,CASSFWSRRDNTEAFF,TGTGCCAGCAGCTTTTGGTCGAGGCGGGATAACACTGAAGCTTTCTTT